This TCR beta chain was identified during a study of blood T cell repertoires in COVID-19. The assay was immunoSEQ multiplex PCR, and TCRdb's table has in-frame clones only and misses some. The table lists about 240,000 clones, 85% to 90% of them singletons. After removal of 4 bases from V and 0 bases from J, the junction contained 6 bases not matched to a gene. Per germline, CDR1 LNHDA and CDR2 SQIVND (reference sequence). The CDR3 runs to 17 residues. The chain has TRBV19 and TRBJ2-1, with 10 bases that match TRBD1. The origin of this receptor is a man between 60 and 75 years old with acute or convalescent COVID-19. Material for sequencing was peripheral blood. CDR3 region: CASSTRDRGSSYNEQFF. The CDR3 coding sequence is TGTGCCAGTAGTACCCGGGACAGGGGAAGCTCCTACAATGAGCAGTTCTTC.